The present entry profiles one T cell receptor beta chain with its context. Its antigen is unidentified. cDNA molecules carried unique molecular identifiers, and template switching added a universal primer site. TCRdb reanalysed the 5' RACE reads using MiXCR and keeps one entry per CDR3 protein. This sample yields around 340,000 distinct CDR3 sequences, of which roughly 9% are seen a single time; about 8.1% belongs to the top ten. This record belongs to a study of identical twins. Trimming removed 7 bases from V and 4 bases from J, with 14 bases in between. CDR3 length equals 13 residues. Germline V gene lookup returns CDR1 SQVTM and CDR2 ANQGSEA. All of the donors were Caucasians in good health. Study-wide findings and caveats: Invariant populations such as MAIT and iNKT cells could partly muddle zero-insertion analyses. Insertions were reduced in abundant cord blood beta clonotypes but not in memory repertoires.

The chain couples TRBV29-1 to TRBJ1-5; perhaps TRBD1 as D (6 bases). The sequenced sample was naive T cells sorted from blood. The sequence was obtained from a woman in her 50s in good health. The CDR3 sequence: CSAREQGNQPQHF. The CDR3 DNA reads TGCAGCGCAAGAGAACAGGGAAATCAGCCCCAGCATTTT. The variable domain in full, with the rest retrieved from reference TRBV29-1 and TRBJ1-5, is SAVISQKPSRDICQRGTSLTIQCQVDSQVTMMFWYRQQPGQSLTLIATANQGSEATYESGFVIDKFPISRPNLTFSTLTVSNMSPEDSSIYLCSAREQGNQPQHFGDGTRLSIL.